Below are 6 T cell receptor beta chains sequenced from a single sample in a study of a mutant IDH1 vaccine in newly diagnosed glioma. Method: immunoSEQ multiplex PCR; TCRdb's copy keeps in-frame clones and lacks some. The data hold 31,000 or so clones, with about four fifths observed a single time. Their antigens remain unidentified. Time point indicated: week 47, end of study. Topical imiquimod was applied with each vaccine dose, which held 300 ug of mutant IDH1 20-mer peptide. Material: PBMCs, obtained from a glioma patient whose treatment included an IDH1 peptide vaccine. The receptors stem from a young man with glioma.

A single count supports this clone. The V call is TRBV19, the J call TRBJ2-7, with 7 bases matching TRBD2. CDR3 length equals 16 residues. Germline CDR1 is LNHDA and CDR2 is SQIVND (reference sequence). V was pared by 5 bases and J by 3 bases, with 13 bases of the junction left unmatched. CDR3 nucleotides: TGTGCCAGTAGTTCCTCCCTGACGGGAGGCATCTACGAGCAGTACTTC. It codes for CASSSSLTGGIYEQYF.

The rearrangement links TRBV6-5 to TRBJ2-1; D may be TRBD2 (7 bases). With 2 bases removed from V and 7 bases from J, the gap between germline ends came to 15 bases. CDR1 is MNHEY, CDR2 SVGAGI, per germline. The CDR3 has 15 residues. CDR3 sequence: CASSYGGAPENEQFF. CDR3 coding DNA: TGTGCCAGCAGTTACGGGGGGGCCCCGGAGAATGAGCAGTTCTTC.

DNA of the CDR3: TGTGCCAGCAGCTCAGGCGATAGCACAGATACGCAGTATTTT. Its protein product is CASSSGDSTDTQYF. The chain recombines TRBV5-6 with TRBJ2-3; no firm D call. CDR3 size: 14 residues. The germline CDR1 and CDR2 sequences are SGHDT and YYEEEE. Trimming removed 3 bases at V and 0 bases at J, with 8 bases between.

V usage is TRBV5-1 and J usage is TRBJ1-6, with 7 bases identical to TRBD1. CDR3 length equals 15 residues. The junction had 4 bases not matched to a gene; V was cut back by 0 bases and J by 7 bases. The germline V gene encodes CDR1 SGHRS and CDR2 YFSETQ. The DNA for the CDR3 is TGCGCCAGCAGCTTGGACAGGGGTGGAAATTCACCCCTCCACTTT. Protein sequence: CASSLDRGGNSPLHF. The full variable domain, rest sourced from reference TRBV5-1 and TRBJ1-6, is KAGVTQTPRYLIKTRGQQVTLSCSPISGHRSVSWYQQTPGQGLQFLFEYFSETQRNKGNFPGRFSGRQFSNSRSEMNVSTLELGDSALYLCASSLDRGGNSPLHFGNGTRLTVT.

This chain links TRBV2 with TRBJ1-2; 10 bases map to TRBD1. After removal of 6 bases from V and 6 bases from J, the junction contained 16 bases not matched to a gene. Per the germline V gene, CDR1 is SNHLY and CDR2 is FYNNEI. This CDR3 is built from 17 residues. The CDR3 sequence: CASSPNYGTGVKNGYTF. The DNA for the CDR3 is TGTGCCAGCAGCCCTAACTACGGGACAGGGGTTAAGAATGGCTACACCTTC.

The chain uses TRBV1 and TRBJ2-2. TRBV1 is a pseudogene locus. The CDR3 has 14 residues. CDR3 nucleotides: TGCACCAGCAGCCAAAACGTCTGGGACGGGGAGCTGTTTTTT. Translating gives CTSSQNVWDGELFF.